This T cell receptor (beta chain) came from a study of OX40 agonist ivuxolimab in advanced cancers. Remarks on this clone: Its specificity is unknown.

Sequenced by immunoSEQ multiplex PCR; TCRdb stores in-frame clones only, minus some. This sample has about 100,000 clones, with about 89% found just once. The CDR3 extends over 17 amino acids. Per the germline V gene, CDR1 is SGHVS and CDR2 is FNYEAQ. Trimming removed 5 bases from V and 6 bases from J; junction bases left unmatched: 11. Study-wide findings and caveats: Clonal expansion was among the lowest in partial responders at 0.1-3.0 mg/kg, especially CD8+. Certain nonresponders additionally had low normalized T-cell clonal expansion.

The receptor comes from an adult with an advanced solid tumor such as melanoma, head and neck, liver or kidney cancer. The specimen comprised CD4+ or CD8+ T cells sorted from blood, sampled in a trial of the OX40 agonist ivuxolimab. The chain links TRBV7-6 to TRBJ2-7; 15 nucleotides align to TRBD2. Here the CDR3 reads CASSEPGLAGGSPEQYF. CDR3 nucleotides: TGTGCCAGCAGCGAACCGGGACTAGCGGGAGGTAGCCCCGAGCAGTACTTC.